This T cell receptor beta chain was sequenced for a study of T-cell memory formation after mild COVID-19. This clonotype was counted between two and nine times. Trimming removed 4 bases from V and 13 bases from J, with 13 bases in between. The CDR3 has 12 amino acids. TCRdb independently ran MiXCR on the 5' RACE reads; one entry per CDR3 protein. The table lists some 490,000 distinct CDR3 sequences, roughly 20% of them singletons, with more than 9% in the top ten. Sequenced material: PBMCs or a T cell subset sorted from them (not recorded which). The J gene is TRBJ1-4, the V gene TRBV12-3 or TRBV12-4, with D possibly being TRBD1 (5 bases). The receptor comes from an adult woman who had mild COVID-19 (a few samples of this study predate the infection). Cell type and time point are not known. CDR3 region: CASSSGTLGLFF. In nucleotides, the CDR3 is TGTGCCAGCAGTTCCGGGACCCTCGGACTGTTTTTT.